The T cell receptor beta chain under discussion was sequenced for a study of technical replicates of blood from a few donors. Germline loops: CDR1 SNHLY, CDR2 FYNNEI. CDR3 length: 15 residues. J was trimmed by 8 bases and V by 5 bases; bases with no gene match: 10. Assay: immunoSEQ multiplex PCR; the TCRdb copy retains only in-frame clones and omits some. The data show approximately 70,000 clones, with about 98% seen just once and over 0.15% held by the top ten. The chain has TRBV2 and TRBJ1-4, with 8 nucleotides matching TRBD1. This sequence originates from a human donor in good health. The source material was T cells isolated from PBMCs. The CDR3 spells CASSSRDRRDEKLFF. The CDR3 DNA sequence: TGTGCCAGCAGTTCCCGGGACAGGCGTGACGAAAAACTGTTTTTT. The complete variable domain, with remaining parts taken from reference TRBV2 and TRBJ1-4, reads EPEVTQTPSHQVTQMGQEVILRCVPISNHLYFYWYRQILGQKVEFLVSFYNNEISEKSEIFDDQFSVERPDGSNFTLKIRSTKLEDSAMYFCASSSRDRRDEKLFFGSGTQLSVL.